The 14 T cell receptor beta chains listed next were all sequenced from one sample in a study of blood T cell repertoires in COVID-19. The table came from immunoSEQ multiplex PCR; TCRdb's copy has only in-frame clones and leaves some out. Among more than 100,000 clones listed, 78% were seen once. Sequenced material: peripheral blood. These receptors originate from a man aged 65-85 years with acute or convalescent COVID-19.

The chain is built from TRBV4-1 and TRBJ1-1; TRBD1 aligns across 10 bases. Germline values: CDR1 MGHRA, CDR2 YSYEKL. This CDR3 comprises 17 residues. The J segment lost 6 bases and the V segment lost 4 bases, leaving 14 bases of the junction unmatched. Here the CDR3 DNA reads TGCGCCAGCAGCCCTGGGACAGGGGAAGTAGTACGGGCTGAAGCTTTCTTT. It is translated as CASSPGTGEVVRAEAFF.

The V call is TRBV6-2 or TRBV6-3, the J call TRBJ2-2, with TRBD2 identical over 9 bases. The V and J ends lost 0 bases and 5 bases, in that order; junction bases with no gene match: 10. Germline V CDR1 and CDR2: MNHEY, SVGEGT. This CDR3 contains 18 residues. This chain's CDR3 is CASSYSPSGEPRTGELFF. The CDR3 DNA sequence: TGTGCCAGCAGTTACTCGCCTAGCGGGGAGCCCAGGACCGGGGAGCTGTTTTTT.

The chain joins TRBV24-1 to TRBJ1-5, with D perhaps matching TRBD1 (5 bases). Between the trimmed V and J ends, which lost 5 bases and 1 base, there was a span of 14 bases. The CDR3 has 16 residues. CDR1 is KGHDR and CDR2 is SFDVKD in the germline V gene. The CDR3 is CATSALLDRSNQPQHF. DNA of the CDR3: TGTGCCACCAGTGCCCTTCTCGACAGAAGCAATCAGCCCCAGCATTTT.

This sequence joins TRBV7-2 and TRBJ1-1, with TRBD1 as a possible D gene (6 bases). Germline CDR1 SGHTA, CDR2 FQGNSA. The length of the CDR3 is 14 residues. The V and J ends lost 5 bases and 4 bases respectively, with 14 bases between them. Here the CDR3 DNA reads TGTGCCAGCAGCCTGGGGGGGCCCACCACTGAAGCTTTCTTT. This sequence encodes CASSLGGPTTEAFF.

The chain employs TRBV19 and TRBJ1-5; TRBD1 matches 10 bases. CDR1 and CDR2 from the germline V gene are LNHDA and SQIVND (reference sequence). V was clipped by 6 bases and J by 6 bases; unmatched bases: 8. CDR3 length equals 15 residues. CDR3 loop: CASSGQGGFVQPQHF. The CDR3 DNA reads TGTGCCAGTAGCGGACAGGGGGGCTTTGTTCAGCCCCAGCATTTT.

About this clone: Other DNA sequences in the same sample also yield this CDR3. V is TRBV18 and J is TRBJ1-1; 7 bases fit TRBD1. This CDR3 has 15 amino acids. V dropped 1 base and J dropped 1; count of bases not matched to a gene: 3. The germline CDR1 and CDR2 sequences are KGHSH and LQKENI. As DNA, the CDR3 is TGTGCCAGCTCACCACTCCAGGGGGGGAACACTGAAGCTTTCTTT. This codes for CASSPLQGGNTEAFF.

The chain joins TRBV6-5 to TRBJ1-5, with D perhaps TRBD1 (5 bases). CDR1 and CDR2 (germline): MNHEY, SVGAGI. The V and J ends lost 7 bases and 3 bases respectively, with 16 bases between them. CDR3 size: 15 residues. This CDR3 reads CASNQGPADNQPQHF. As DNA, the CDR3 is TGTGCCAGCAATCAGGGCCCAGCCGACAATCAGCCCCAGCATTTT.

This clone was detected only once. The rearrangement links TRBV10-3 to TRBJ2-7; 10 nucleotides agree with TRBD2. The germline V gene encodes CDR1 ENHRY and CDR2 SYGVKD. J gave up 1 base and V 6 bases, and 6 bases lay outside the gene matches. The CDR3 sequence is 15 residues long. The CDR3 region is CAIREGLASSYEQYF. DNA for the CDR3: TGTGCCATCAGAGAGGGACTAGCGTCTTCCTACGAGCAGTACTTC.

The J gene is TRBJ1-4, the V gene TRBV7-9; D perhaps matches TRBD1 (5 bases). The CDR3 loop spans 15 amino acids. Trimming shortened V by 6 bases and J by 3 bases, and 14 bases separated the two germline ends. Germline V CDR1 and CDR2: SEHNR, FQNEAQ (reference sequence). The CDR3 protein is CASSGPGWSNEKLFF. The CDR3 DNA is TGTGCCAGCAGTGGGCCAGGGTGGTCTAATGAAAAACTGTTTTTT.

The CDR3 loop reads CASSSNFDRAEAFF. CDR3 DNA sequence: TGCGCCAGCAGCTCCAACTTTGACAGGGCTGAAGCTTTCTTT. V gene TRBV5-1 combines with J gene TRBJ1-1; 7 nucleotides line up with TRBD1. Germline assignment: CDR1 SGHRS and CDR2 YFSETQ. This CDR3 is 14 amino acids long. Unmatched junction bases numbered 8, after V lost 3 bases and J lost 6 bases.

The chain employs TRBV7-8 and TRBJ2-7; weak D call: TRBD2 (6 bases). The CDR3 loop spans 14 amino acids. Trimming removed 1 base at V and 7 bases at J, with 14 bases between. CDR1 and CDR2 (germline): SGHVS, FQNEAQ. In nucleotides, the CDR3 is TGTGCCAGCAGCTTAGGACAGCCCGGGGGAGAGCAGTACTTC. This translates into CASSLGQPGGEQYF.

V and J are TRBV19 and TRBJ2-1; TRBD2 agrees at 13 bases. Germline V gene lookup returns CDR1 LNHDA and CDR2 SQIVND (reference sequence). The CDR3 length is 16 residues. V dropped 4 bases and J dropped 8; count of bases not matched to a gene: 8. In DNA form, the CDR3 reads TGTGCCAGTAGTAGCCATCGGACTAGCGGGGGCTATGAGCAGTTCTTC. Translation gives CASSSHRTSGGYEQFF.

The chain's CDR3 is CASSLGTTTNEKLFF. The CDR3, as DNA: TGTGCCAGCAGCTTAGGGACAACAACTAATGAAAAACTGTTTTTT. The chain links TRBV11-3 to TRBJ1-4; D possibly corresponds to TRBD1 (5 bases). CDR3 size: 15 residues. The germline V and J ends were trimmed by 1 base and 0 bases, with 6 bases remaining between them. In germline, CDR1 is SGHNT, CDR2 YENEEA.

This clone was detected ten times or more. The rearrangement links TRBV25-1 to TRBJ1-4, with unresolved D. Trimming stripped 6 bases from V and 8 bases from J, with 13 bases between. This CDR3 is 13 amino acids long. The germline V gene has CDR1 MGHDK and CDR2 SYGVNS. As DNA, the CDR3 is TGTGCCAGCAGCGTGACGGGGTTGGAAAAACTGTTTTTT. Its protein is CASSVTGLEKLFF.